Detailed here is one T cell receptor beta chain. These data originate in a study of molecular identifiers for immune sequencing clone quantification. The overall study: Sequencing covered four of five parts into which replicate RNA from around 20,000 or 100,000 naive CD8 cells was split.

TCRdb passed the PCR reads through MiXCR, listing each CDR3 protein once. The sample has about 640,000 distinct CDR3 sequences; roughly 21% are singletons. The V end was cut by 1 base, the J end by 2 bases, with 18 bases between. CDR3 size: 17 residues. Germline CDR1 and CDR2: SGHAT and FQNNGV. V gene TRBV11-2 combines with J gene TRBJ2-7; D may be TRBD1 (5 bases). Sequenced input: naive CD8+ T cells from blood, with Jurkat cell RNA spiked in. Indicated subset: FACS-sorted CD8+CD4-CCR7+CD45RA+ naive T cells. The clonotype was recovered from a human donor in good health. Some libraries in this study had Jurkat cell RNA spiked in. CDR3: CASSLVLSSGIPYEQYF. Here the CDR3 DNA reads TGTGCCAGCAGCTTAGTGCTGTCGTCAGGGATCCCCTACGAGCAGTACTTC.